What follows are 22 T cell receptor beta chains derived from one specimen sequenced in a study of cytomegalovirus exposure and HLA in healthy donors. The primer mix had 60 Vbeta and 13 Jbeta primers. The repertoire was sequenced with immunoSEQ multiplex PCR; TCRdb's copy has only in-frame clones and lacks some. The sample lists over 110,000 clones; around 78% were seen once. Sequenced material: PBMCs. Every receptor here comes from a woman between 40 and 50 years old in good health and CMV-seropositive.

This clone was observed a handful of times. V and J are TRBV7-2 and TRBJ2-3, with 7 bases aligning to TRBD2. CDR1 SGHTA and CDR2 FQGNSA come from the germline V gene. J lost 3 bases, V lost 1 base, and 1 base had no gene match. The CDR3 length is 14 residues. The CDR3 DNA is TGTGCCAGCAGCTTAGTGGGGGGGACAGATACGCAGTATTTT. Protein product: CASSLVGGTDTQYF.

V is TRBV19 and J is TRBJ2-5, with 8 bases fitting TRBD1. Germline V gives CDR1 LNHDA, CDR2 SQIVND (reference sequence). The length of the CDR3 is 13 residues. With 4 bases clipped from V and 5 bases from J, the junction kept 3 bases outside the gene matches. The CDR3 sequence: CASSTRQGETQYF. CDR3 nucleotide sequence: TGTGCCAGTAGTACCCGACAGGGGGAGACCCAGTACTTC. Filled out from reference TRBV19 and TRBJ2-5, the complete variable domain reads DGGITQSPKYLFRKEGQNVTLSCEQNLNHDAMYWYRQDPGQGLRLIYYSQIVNDFQKGDIAEGYSVSREKKESFPLTVTSAQKNPTAFYLCASSTRQGETQYFGPGTRLLVL.

The chain recombines TRBV7-9 with TRBJ1-2; D is ambiguous. Germline V gene lookup returns CDR1 SEHNR and CDR2 FQNEAQ (reference sequence). V was shortened by 7 bases and J by 5 bases, with 20 bases between the two germline ends. This CDR3 has 15 residues. Here the CDR3 DNA reads TGTGCCAGCACCCCATTATCAGGTTTGGATTATGGCTACACCTTC. Translated, it gives CASTPLSGLDYGYTF.

V and J are TRBV5-4 and TRBJ2-5, with D possibly being TRBD2 (6 bases). With 0 bases removed from V and 5 bases from J, the gap between germline ends came to 11 bases. Germline assignment: CDR1 SGHNT and CDR2 YYREEE (reference sequence). CDR3 length: 14 amino acids. CDR3 protein: CASSLGGLAETQYF. CDR3 coding DNA: TGTGCCAGCAGCTTGGGAGGGCTAGCGGAGACCCAGTACTTC. The full variable domain, in which reference TRBV5-4 and TRBJ2-5 provide the parts outside the CDR3, is ETGVTQSPTHLIKTRGQQVTLRCSSQSGHNTVSWYQQALGQGPQFIFQYYREEENGRGNFPPRFSGLQFPNYSSELNVNALELDDSALYLCASSLGGLAETQYFGPGTRLLVL.

V and J are TRBV5-5 and TRBJ1-1; 7 bases agree with TRBD1. Germline assignment: CDR1 SGHKS and CDR2 YYEKEE (reference sequence). The CDR3 consists of 15 residues. Unmatched junction bases numbered 9, after V lost 1 base and J lost 6 bases. The CDR3 region has the DNA TGTGCCAGCAGCTTGCCTGTAGGGGGCAGGCCTGAAGCTTTCTTT. Its translation is CASSLPVGGRPEAFF.

The V and J genes are TRBV28 and TRBJ2-3; 8 bases agree with TRBD2. This CDR3 contains 15 residues. Unmatched junction bases numbered 5, after V lost 2 bases and J lost 4 bases. Looked up from germline, CDR1 is MDHEN and CDR2 is SYDVKM. The CDR3 is CASSLKPGRADTQYF. CDR3 coding DNA: TGTGCCAGCAGTTTAAAACCCGGGAGGGCAGATACGCAGTATTTT.

This rearrangement joins TRBV4-1 to TRBJ1-1; weak D call: TRBD1 (5 bases). V was clipped by 4 bases and J by 5 bases, with 14 bases between them. Germline loops: CDR1 MGHRA, CDR2 YSYEKL. The CDR3 has 14 amino acids. The CDR3 sequence: CASSRTPGGTEAFF. For the CDR3, the DNA is TGCGCCAGCAGCCGTACACCCGGGGGGACTGAAGCTTTCTTT.

This sequence joins TRBV10-3 and TRBJ1-1; TRBD1 matches at 8 bases. Per the germline V gene, CDR1 is ENHRY and CDR2 is SYGVKD. V lost 6 bases, J lost 4 bases, and 4 bases stayed unmatched. This CDR3 is 13 amino acids long. The CDR3 loop reads CAIRTTGGTEAFF. CDR3 sequence (DNA): TGTGCCATCAGAACCACAGGGGGCACTGAAGCTTTCTTT.

The chain is built from TRBV27 and TRBJ1-5; D might be TRBD1 (5 bases). From germline, CDR1 is MNHEY and CDR2 SMNVEV (reference sequence). Trimming left V 4 bases short and J 3 bases short, with 10 bases between. The CDR3 is made up of 14 amino acids. CDR3 DNA: TGTGCCAGCAGTTGGGGGGGGTCCAATCAGCCCCAGCATTTT. Translating gives CASSWGGSNQPQHF.

This clone was detected once. The CDR3 spells CASSPGQRHGYTF. DNA of the CDR3: TGTGCCAGCAGCCCTGGACAGAGACATGGCTACACCTTC. The gene calls are TRBV7-9 and TRBJ1-2, with D perhaps TRBD1 (6 bases). The V and J ends lost 5 bases and 6 bases respectively, with 13 bases between them. Germline V gene lookup returns CDR1 SEHNR and CDR2 FQNEAQ (reference sequence). The CDR3 runs 13 residues.

As concerns this clone: An end of the junction differs from the germline gene, which may be a read error. Other DNA sequences in the same sample also yield this CDR3. The V and J genes are TRBV6-1 and TRBJ2-3, with TRBD2 identical over 13 bases. The CDR3 extends over 16 amino acids. Germline CDR1 MNHNS, CDR2 SASEGT. The CDR3 DNA reads as TGTGCCAGTAGTGGCCGGACTAGCGGGAGCCCAGATACGCAGTATTTT. This encodes CASSGRTSGSPDTQYF.

The CDR3 DNA sequence: TGTGCCAGCAGTGCCGGGACAGGGGGCTACGAGCAGTACTTC. This sequence encodes CASSAGTGGYEQYF. J is TRBJ2-7 and V is TRBV27; TRBD1 matches 11 bases. The CDR3 loop spans 14 amino acids. V shed 5 bases and J 3 bases; nucleotides not matched to a gene: 3. The V gene's germline CDR1 is MNHEY and CDR2 SMNVEV (reference sequence).

The chain employs TRBV9 and TRBJ2-1; TRBD2 matches at 12 bases. Germline V gene lookup returns CDR1 SGDLS and CDR2 YYNGEE. Germline trimming cut 0 bases from V and 9 bases from J; bases unmatched to any gene: 10. The CDR3 extends over 17 amino acids. CDR3 DNA: TGTGCCAGCAGCGTAGATCCCGCTAGCGGGAGGGCGGGTGAGCAGTTCTTC. It specifies CASSVDPASGRAGEQFF.

The chain is built from TRBV29-1 and TRBJ1-2; 8 bases line up with TRBD1. Germline-derived CDR1 and CDR2 are SQVTM and ANQGSEA. The CDR3 length is 14 residues. V was pared by 5 bases and J by 5 bases, with 10 bases of the junction left unmatched. CDR3 bases: TGCAGCGTTTTCACAGGGGGTTCCTCGTATGGCTACACCTTC. Amino acids: CSVFTGGSSYGYTF. Using reference TRBV29-1 and TRBJ1-2 for the parts outside the CDR3, the full variable domain is SAVISQKPSRDICQRGTSLTIQCQVDSQVTMMFWYRQQPGQSLTLIATANQGSEATYESGFVIDKFPISRPNLTFSTLTVSNMSPEDSSIYLCSVFTGGSSYGYTFGSGTRLTVV.

This clone was recorded a few times. This rearrangement joins TRBV14 to TRBJ1-2, with a possible D match to TRBD1 (6 bases). The CDR3 runs to 14 residues. V was cut by 4 bases and J by 3 bases, with 12 bases left in between. Germline CDR1 SGHDN, CDR2 FVKESK. The CDR3 sequence is CASSLLGTHYGYTF. CDR3 coding DNA: TGTGCCAGCAGCCTACTCGGGACACACTATGGCTACACCTTC.

V gene TRBV18 combines with J gene TRBJ2-7; 9 bases map to TRBD1. V lost 6 bases to trimming and J lost 7 bases; unmatched junction nucleotides: 10. Germline CDR1 KGHSH, CDR2 LQKENI. The CDR3 loop spans 14 amino acids. As DNA, the CDR3 is TGTGCCAGCTCCAAAGGACAGGGGCTAGGAGAGCAGTACTTC. Translating gives CASSKGQGLGEQYF.

This clone was counted once. This chain links TRBV5-1 with TRBJ1-1; no reliable D call. V lost 2 bases to trimming and J lost 1 base, with 9 bases between them. This CDR3 contains 14 residues. Germline assignment: CDR1 SGHRS and CDR2 YFSETQ. CDR3 in DNA: TGCGCCAGCAGCTTTTCCGAGAGGAACACTGAAGCTTTCTTT. This encodes CASSFSERNTEAFF.

The CDR3 region is CASTPDREGVANTQYF. The CDR3 DNA reads TGTGCCAGTACCCCGGACAGGGAGGGGGTGGCGAATACGCAGTATTTT. This chain uses TRBV19 with TRBJ2-3, with a possible D match to TRBD1 (8 bases). Germline-derived CDR1 and CDR2 are LNHDA and SQIVND (reference sequence). V lost 7 bases to trimming and J lost 7 bases, with 24 bases between them. The CDR3 length is 16 residues.

The genes are TRBV7-9 and TRBJ1-4, with a possible D match to TRBD1 (5 bases). The V gene's germline CDR1 is SEHNR and CDR2 FQNEAQ (reference sequence). Trimming took off 5 bases at V and 7 bases at J, with 17 bases between the two ends. CDR3 length: 15 residues. CDR3 amino acids: CASSAGIGGVEKLFF. The CDR3 DNA is TGTGCCAGCAGCGCCGGGATCGGGGGGGTTGAAAAACTGTTTTTT. The whole variable domain, remainder taken from reference TRBV7-9 and TRBJ1-4, is DTGVSQNPRHKITKRGQNVTFRCDPISEHNRLYWYRQTLGQGPEFLTYFQNEAQLEKSRLLSDRFSAERPKGSFSTLEIQRTEQGDSAMYLCASSAGIGGVEKLFFGSGTQLSVL.

This chain joins TRBV28 and TRBJ2-3; 8 nucleotides line up with TRBD2. V was pared by 6 bases and J by 6 bases, with 14 bases of the junction left unmatched. This CDR3 is built from 16 residues. CDR1 and CDR2 from the germline V gene are MDHEN and SYDVKM. The CDR3 nucleotides are TGTGCCAGCAGCACCGGGGGGGAGGGCCTGGGGGATACGCAGTATTTT. This translates into CASSTGGEGLGDTQYF.

The genes are TRBV28 and TRBJ1-1; D remains unclear. Trimming shortened V by 3 bases and J by 4 bases, and 24 bases separated the two germline ends. CDR3 length: 18 amino acids. CDR1 and CDR2 (germline): MDHEN, SYDVKM. The CDR3 nucleotides are TGTGCCAGCAGTTTCGGCTTCAGGTCATCAACTCTACGCACTGAAGCTTTCTTT. The encoded protein is CASSFGFRSSTLRTEAFF.

This clone was detected only a few times. The V gene is TRBV5-1, the J gene TRBJ1-1; 10 bases line up with TRBD1. The V gene's germline CDR1 is SGHRS and CDR2 YFSETQ. The CDR3 runs to 14 residues. V lost 7 bases, J lost 6 bases, and 9 bases stayed unmatched. In DNA form, the CDR3 reads TGCGCCAGCGGATTGACAGGGGGCGCTCCTGAAGCTTTCTTT. It encodes CASGLTGGAPEAFF.